The 20 T cell receptor beta chains below all came from one sample that was sequenced in a study of blood T cell repertoires in COVID-19 (TCRdb year 2020). The method behind the library was the immunoSEQ multiplex PCR assay. TCRdb took over this immuneACCESS table, retaining in-frame rearrangements with V and J assigned. Such tables are incomplete; in checked studies, under half of the missing clones stem from an unresolved V gene, and the remainder is unexplained. The sample profile shows some 41,000 clones; around 87% of them were found once. About 9.2% of the sample is held by the ten biggest clonotypes. Material: peripheral blood. Receptors were obtained from an elderly woman with active COVID-19.

Remarks on this clone: The sample has other DNA sequences that encode this CDR3 too. J is TRBJ2-7 and V is TRBV6-2 or TRBV6-3, with D unresolved. Germline V gives CDR1 MNHEY, CDR2 SVGEGT. The V end lost 5 bases, the J end lost 2 bases, and 4 bases lay between the germline ends. This CDR3 has 11 residues. The CDR3 sequence is CASSIAYEQYF. As DNA, the CDR3 is TGTGCCAGCAGTATCGCCTACGAGCAGTACTTC.

The chain recombines TRBV6-2 or TRBV6-3 with TRBJ2-5, with 9 bases fitting TRBD2. The junction had 6 bases not matched to a gene; V was cut back by 6 bases and J by 7 bases. The CDR3 has 13 amino acids. Germline values: CDR1 MNHEY, CDR2 SVGEGT. Here the CDR3 reads CASSGTSKGTQYF. The CDR3 DNA follows: TGTGCCAGCAGCGGGACTAGCAAAGGGACCCAGTACTTC.

The CDR3 loop is CASSQTGQGVGNYGYTF. The CDR3 bases are TGTGCCAGCAGCCAAACGGGCCAGGGGGTAGGGAACTATGGCTACACCTTC. The chain combines TRBV7-3 with TRBJ1-2; 7 bases agree with TRBD1. The V gene end was trimmed by 5 bases and the J gene end by 2 bases; junction bases not matched to a gene: 14. The CDR3 is 17 amino acids. From germline, CDR1 is SGHTA and CDR2 FQGTGA.

This chain uses TRBV7-9 with TRBJ2-7; 11 bases map to TRBD1. Germline loops: CDR1 SEHNR, CDR2 FQNEAQ (reference sequence). There are 17 residues in the CDR3. V shed 1 base, J shed 4 bases, and the junction held 9 bases outside the gene matches. The CDR3 spells CASSLGTGGRVVYEQYF. For the CDR3, the DNA is TGTGCCAGCAGCTTAGGGACAGGGGGCCGGGTTGTTTACGAGCAGTACTTC.

V gene TRBV5-1 combines with J gene TRBJ2-7, with 9 bases that match TRBD1. The CDR3 runs to 16 residues. Germline trimming cut 0 bases from V and 2 bases from J; bases unmatched to any gene: 6. CDR1 and CDR2 from the germline V gene are SGHRS and YFSETQ. Written as DNA, the CDR3 is TGCGCCAGCAGCTTGGCCCGGGACAGGGTTACCTACGAGCAGTACTTC. Its protein product is CASSLARDRVTYEQYF.

Only a few counts were recorded for this clone. The V and J genes are TRBV24-1 and TRBJ2-7; 12 bases are shared with TRBD1. After removal of 5 bases from V and 4 bases from J, the junction contained 8 bases not matched to a gene. The CDR3 extends over 16 amino acids. Germline-derived CDR1 and CDR2 are KGHDR and SFDVKD. The CDR3 DNA reads as TGTGCCACCAGTGTAAACCGGGACAGGGGGCAGTACGAGCAGTACTTC. It is translated as CATSVNRDRGQYEQYF.

In this sample, this clone is medium-sized. This chain joins TRBV2 and TRBJ1-5; possibly TRBD1 for D (5 bases). Per the germline V gene, CDR1 is SNHLY and CDR2 is FYNNEI. The CDR3 totals 14 residues. Trimming pared 5 bases from V and 5 bases from J, leaving 13 bases between. The CDR3 loop reads CASSLGPGDQPQHF. The CDR3 DNA follows: TGTGCCAGCAGTTTGGGGCCTGGTGATCAGCCCCAGCATTTT.

The gene calls are TRBV4-1 and TRBJ2-2; TRBD2 matches at 12 bases. CDR1 is MGHRA, CDR2 YSYEKL, per germline. J lost 5 bases, V lost 4 bases, and 14 bases had no gene match. There are 19 residues in the CDR3. CDR3 coding DNA: TGCGCCAGCAGCCTCATCCCCTCTAGCGGGGGGGCTGGAACCGGGGAGCTGTTTTTT. It specifies CASSLIPSSGGAGTGELFF.

This clone occurred once. This chain connects TRBV6-2 or TRBV6-3 to TRBJ2-3, with D tentatively TRBD2 (6 bases). CDR3 length: 15 amino acids. Trimming left V 4 bases short and J 11 bases short, with 22 bases between. CDR1 is MNHEY, CDR2 SVGEGT, per germline. CDR3 region: CASSFRRGDRARQYF. The CDR3 DNA sequence: TGTGCCAGCAGTTTTCGGCGGGGCGACCGGGCCAGGCAGTATTTT.

The rearrangement uses TRBV6-2 or TRBV6-3 and TRBJ1-1; 8 positions agree with TRBD1. The CDR3 is made up of 17 amino acids. The germline V gene has CDR1 MNHEY and CDR2 SVGEGT. J gave up 4 bases and V 6 bases, and 16 bases lay outside the gene matches. DNA for the CDR3: TGTGCCAGCAGCCAAGCCCCTCGGACAGGGCCACCCACTGAAGCTTTCTTT. This sequence encodes CASSQAPRTGPPTEAFF.

The chain carries TRBV10-3 and TRBJ2-7; D is perhaps TRBD2 (6 bases). The V end lost 2 bases, the J end lost 1 base, and 12 bases lay between the germline ends. Germline-derived CDR1 and CDR2 are ENHRY and SYGVKD. This CDR3 is built from 15 residues. The CDR3 loop reads CAISEGGKESYEQYF. The DNA of the CDR3 is TGTGCCATCAGTGAGGGGGGGAAGGAGTCCTACGAGCAGTACTTC.

This sequence joins TRBV6-2 or TRBV6-3 and TRBJ2-1, with D hard to call. CDR3 size: 14 residues. V was trimmed by 0 bases and J by 12 bases, leaving 15 bases between them. The germline V gene has CDR1 MNHEY and CDR2 SVGEGT. CDR3 bases: TGTGCCAGCAGTTACTCGAATGCTAACCCGTGGCAGTTCTTC. Its protein is CASSYSNANPWQFF.

The rearrangement uses TRBV9 and TRBJ2-2; 8 bases match TRBD1. The ends lost 3 bases at V and 4 bases at J; junction bases unmatched: 2. This CDR3 has 14 amino acids. Germline V gene sequence: CDR1 SGDLS, CDR2 YYNGEE. As DNA, the CDR3 is TGTGCCAGCAGCGGACAGGGGCTCACCGGGGAGCTGTTTTTT. This sequence encodes CASSGQGLTGELFF.

The chain couples TRBV11-3 to TRBJ1-1, with D possibly TRBD1 on 5 matching bases. CDR1 SGHNT and CDR2 YENEEA come from the germline V gene. The CDR3 sequence is 13 residues long. Trimming removed 5 bases from V and 0 bases from J, with 7 bases in between. CDR3 sequence: CASSDRLNTEAFF. The CDR3 nucleotides are TGTGCCAGCAGCGACAGACTGAACACTGAAGCTTTCTTT.

CDR3 nucleotide sequence: TGTGCCAGCAGTGAACGGGGGGGCCTATACAATGAGCAGTTCTTC. Translating gives CASSERGGLYNEQFF. The chain recombines TRBV2 with TRBJ2-1, with 8 bases lining up with TRBD2. Germline V gives CDR1 SNHLY, CDR2 FYNNEI. With V trimmed by 2 bases and J by 4 bases, 4 bases remained unmatched. The CDR3 spans 15 residues. Filled out from reference TRBV2 and TRBJ2-1, the complete variable domain reads EPEVTQTPSHQVTQMGQEVILRCVPISNHLYFYWYRQILGQKVEFLVSFYNNEISEKSEIFDDQFSVERPDGSNFTLKIRSTKLEDSAMYFCASSERGGLYNEQFFGPGTRLTVL.

The chain is built from TRBV4-2 and TRBJ2-2, with 15 positions matching TRBD2. The CDR3 loop spans 16 amino acids. Germline V gene data show CDR1 as LGHNA and CDR2 as YNFKEQ. Trimming at V came to 4 bases and at J to 7 bases, leaving 4 bases not matched to a gene. CDR3 bases: TGTGCCAGCAGCCGCGGGACTAGCGGGGGGCACGGGGAGCTGTTTTTT. Translated, it gives CASSRGTSGGHGELFF.

The chain has TRBV5-1 and TRBJ1-1, with TRBD1 identical over 8 bases. CDR3 size: 14 residues. Germline V lookup: CDR1 SGHRS, CDR2 YFSETQ. Unmatched junction bases numbered 1, after V lost 1 base and J lost 2 bases. The CDR3 reads CASSLTGGNTEAFF. CDR3 nucleotides: TGCGCCAGCAGCTTGACAGGGGGAAACACTGAAGCTTTCTTT.

V gene TRBV5-1 combines with J gene TRBJ2-7; 7 bases map to TRBD1. V trimming: 0 bases; J trimming: 3 bases; junction bases outside the gene matches: 9. Germline V gene sequence: CDR1 SGHRS, CDR2 YFSETQ. The CDR3 has 16 amino acids. In DNA form, the CDR3 reads TGCGCCAGCAGCTTGGAACCCACAGGGGCGGGCTACGAGCAGTACTTC. Translating it yields CASSLEPTGAGYEQYF.

J is TRBJ1-1 and V is TRBV28, with 7 bases matching TRBD1. The CDR3 loop spans 15 amino acids. Trimming at V came to 6 bases and at J to 5 bases, leaving 12 bases not matched to a gene. Per the germline V gene, CDR1 is MDHEN and CDR2 is SYDVKM. The CDR3 nucleotides are TGTGCCAGCAGCTTCTCAACAGGGGCTTGGACTGAAGCTTTCTTT. Its protein product is CASSFSTGAWTEAFF.

This clone appeared a single time. The V and J genes are TRBV19 and TRBJ1-4; D ambiguous. CDR3 length: 15 amino acids. The V end lost 4 bases, the J end lost 4 bases, and 13 bases lay between the germline ends. Germline V gene lookup returns CDR1 LNHDA and CDR2 SQIVND (reference sequence). Written as DNA, the CDR3 is TGTGCCAGTAGTACAGCCCACGGGGTTAATGAAAAACTGTTTTTT. Translating it yields CASSTAHGVNEKLFF.